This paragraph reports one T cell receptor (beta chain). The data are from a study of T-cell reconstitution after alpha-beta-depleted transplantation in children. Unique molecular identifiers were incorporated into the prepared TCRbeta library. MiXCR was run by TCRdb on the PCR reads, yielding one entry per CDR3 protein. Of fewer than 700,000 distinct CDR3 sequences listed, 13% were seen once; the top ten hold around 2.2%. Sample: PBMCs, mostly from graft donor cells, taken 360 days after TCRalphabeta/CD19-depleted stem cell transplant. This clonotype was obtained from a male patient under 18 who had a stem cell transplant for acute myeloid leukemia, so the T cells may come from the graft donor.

The chain's CDR3 is CASRTDSSYEQYF. The CDR3 nucleotides are TGTGCCAGCAGGACAGACAGCTCCTACGAGCAGTACTTC. The genes are TRBV2 and TRBJ2-7, with D possibly TRBD1 on 5 matching bases. Trimming cost V 6 bases and J 0 bases, with 9 bases left between them. The CDR3 has 13 amino acids. The germline V gene has CDR1 SNHLY and CDR2 FYNNEI.